These 5 T cell receptor beta chains originate from one sample sequenced in a study of cytomegalovirus exposure and HLA in healthy donors (dated by TCRdb to about 2017). Library method: the immunoSEQ multiplex PCR assay. The multiplex PCR relied on a mix of 60 forward primers for TCR Vbeta segments and 13 reverse primers for TCR Jbeta segments. Entries here come from immuneACCESS through TCRdb and include only in-frame sequences with V and J called. Some clones fail to appear in such tables; in the studies checked, an unresolved V gene covers under half of the shortfall, and the cause of the remainder is unknown. The sample table contains 160,000 or so clones; only one count was recorded for 65% to 85% of them. 1.3% of the sample is in the top ten clones. Sample: PBMCs. Receptors were obtained from a man between 50 and 59 years old in good health and CMV-seropositive.

This chain connects TRBV2 to TRBJ2-1; 10 nucleotides align to TRBD2. From germline, CDR1 is SNHLY and CDR2 FYNNEI. The CDR3 is 14 amino acids. The ends lost 6 bases at V and 6 bases at J; junction bases unmatched: 5. CDR3 loop: CASRRLAGVNEQFF. DNA of the CDR3: TGTGCCAGCAGGCGTCTAGCGGGGGTCAATGAGCAGTTCTTC.

V gene TRBV29-1 combines with J gene TRBJ2-1; possible D gene TRBD2, 6 bases. CDR3 length equals 15 residues. With 5 bases removed from V and 0 bases from J, the gap between germline ends came to 14 bases. CDR1 and CDR2 (germline): SQVTM, ANQGSEA. As DNA, the CDR3 is TGCAGCGTTTCAAGCGGGTCGAGCTCCTACAATGAGCAGTTCTTC. Amino acids: CSVSSGSSSYNEQFF.

In its sample, this clone was seen once. The chain carries TRBV18 and TRBJ2-4; 7 bases are shared with TRBD2. J was trimmed by 1 base and V by 3 bases; bases with no gene match: 15. Germline CDR1 and CDR2: KGHSH and LQKENI. The CDR3 loop spans 19 amino acids. The CDR3: CASSPTGGTSIGAKNIQYF. CDR3 DNA: TGTGCCAGCTCACCCACGGGAGGCACCTCCATAGGTGCCAAAAACATTCAGTACTTC.

The chain combines TRBV20-1 with TRBJ2-1; D remains unclear. This CDR3 is built from 11 residues. Trimming pared 1 base from V and 7 bases from J, leaving 5 bases between. The germline gives CDR1 DFQATT, CDR2 SNEGSKA (reference sequence). DNA of the CDR3: TGCAGTGCTAGAGTAATAAATGAGCAGTTCTTC. Protein sequence: CSARVINEQFF.

This rearrangement joins TRBV30 to TRBJ1-6; 8 bases map to TRBD1. The germline CDR1 and CDR2 sequences are GTSNPN and SVGIG (reference sequence). The V and J ends lost 5 bases and 3 bases, in that order; junction bases with no gene match: 0. This CDR3 is built from 13 residues. This CDR3 is CAWGQGYNSPLHF. The CDR3 DNA sequence: TGTGCCTGGGGACAGGGCTATAATTCACCCCTCCACTTT.